This note documents a single T cell receptor (beta chain) sequence. A single count supports this clone. Its antigen has not been determined. Base qualities are not at hand, and no much larger clone is one base apart. Using the deep immunoSEQ assay, multiplex PCR amplified TCR CDR3 regions from genomic DNA. Genomic DNA extracted from each cell subset was distributed evenly over all wells of several immunoSEQ 96-well plates, and each plate served as one replicate. For sorted subsets, roughly 200 ng of genomic DNA, equivalent to 25,000 to 30,000 T cell genomes, went into each replicate PCR. The purified libraries were quantified using a Qubit 3.0 fluorometer, sized with a Bioanalyzer 2100, and then quantified again using the KAPA Library Quantification kit. Each immunoSEQ 96-well plate was sequenced on its own single-read 150-cycle Illumina NextSeq 550 flow cell. The source study handled its data this way. Because the immunoSEQ output included only junctional sequences and no quality scores, the filtering could not be the same as the filtering used for full-length reads. To assign V/J genes and CDR3, sequences were annotated against IMGT germline references using PyIR, a Python wrapper for IgBLAST v1.9. Any read was removed if the V/J assignment was weak (E-value above 1e-6), the CDR3 was missing, or the read contained stop codons, out-of-frame junctions, or ambiguous translated residues. A V3J clonotype was defined by an identical inferred V gene, J gene, and CDR3 amino acid sequence. The percentage overlap between two repertoires was calculated by dividing the number of shared unique clonotypes by the size of the smaller repertoire. RTK rarefaction, the Chao1 estimator, and Recon v2.1 estimates of unobserved clonotypes were used to assess repertoire richness. Generation probabilities for all TCRbeta clonotypes obtained by the gDNA method from four donors were computed using OLGA. Held by TCRdb, this immuneACCESS table contains in-frame sequences only and omits some clones. Under half of the omission traces to an unresolved V gene where checked; the cause of the rest is unknown. That table is the source of V, J and clone size, and D and trimming were worked out from the DNA. The sample has approximately 2.1 million clones on record, more than 85% of them singletons. The ten largest clones take up approximately 0.4% of the sample.

These data originate in a study of shared clonotypes between healthy human individuals (dated by TCRdb to about 2020). About the investigation overall: Three men and a couple of women, aged 18 to 49 years, made up the cohort. Per donor, three plates each were used for CD4 naive and CD4 memory, two for CD8 naive, and one for CD8 memory. To estimate repertoire size and how much clonotypes are shared between individuals, the study performed deep sequencing of blood TCR repertoires from 4 to 6 healthy adults. To increase sequencing depth and limit assay-specific biases, different laboratories used diverse techniques to prepare libraries and sequence TCR repertoires. Between about 0.9 and 10 billion PBMCs per donor were obtained by leukapheresis.

The full study reports these points: Naive subsets generally had larger estimated clonotype richness than memory subsets. Across four donors, roughly 5.1% of naive CD4, roughly 3.5% of naive CD8, approximately 2.5% of memory CD4, and about 0.4% of memory CD8 clonotypes were shared. Incomplete sequencing was indicated by rarefaction of sorted-subset datasets, despite the large sequencing depth. Sampling was restricted to blood, and TCR repertoires in tissue are likely to differ from TCR repertoires in blood. The small number of donors limited the genetic and exposure-history diversity represented. Higher generation probabilities were observed for clonotypes shared by all four sorted-subset donors than for non-shared clonotypes. Based on pairwise subsampling, the degree of clonotype sharing among donors was expected to be affected by sequencing depth.

According to the germline V gene, CDR1 reads SGHNT and CDR2 reads YENEEA. The CDR3 has 11 amino acids, counting the end cysteine and phenylalanine. Only the CDR3 portion is preserved as DNA: 33 bases, with reading frame beginning at the first base. The trim is 5 bases for V and 9 bases for J, with a gap of 8 bases between the germline ends. The donors were healthy, HIV-negative adults with no recently reported acute infections or vaccinations. Only Caucasian adults living in Nashville, Tennessee, USA were represented among the donors. Magnetic negative selection was used to enrich CD4+ T cells, after which naive cells were positively selected on CD45RA and the negative fraction became the memory subset. After blood collection by leukapheresis, PBMCs were isolated using Ficoll-Histopaque density gradient centrifugation and then cryopreserved in the vapor phase of liquid nitrogen. Analytical flow cytometry was used to check the purity and quantity of every magnetically sorted T cell population. Genomic DNA was isolated from every sorted fraction and measured by UV absorbance on a Nanodrop 2000c.

Sequences were obtained from naive CD4+ T cells from PBMCs. The cell subset or site label here, explained by the study, means: CD45RA+ positively selected. This receptor was identified in a young man in good health. Some clones in this sample may be carry-over from other donors' samples. This chain is built from TRBV11-3 and TRBJ2-1; no D gene call is confident. Read as DNA, the sequence is TGTGCCAGCAGCGTCGAGAGTGAGCAGTTCTTC. Its coded protein is CASSVESEQFF.